These 18 T cell receptor beta chains were sequenced from one sample in a study of PD-1 blockade in classical Hodgkin lymphoma. Data came from immunoSEQ multiplex PCR; TCRdb stores just in-frame clones and leaves some out. The sample includes fewer than 45,000 clones, roughly 70% of them seen just once. Time point denoted: cycle 4 day 1 (C4D1), after more than 5 weeks of nivolumab. Exposure to brentuximab vedotin varied, and each patient had relapsed following autologous stem cell transplantation. Sequenced here: peripheral blood mononuclear cells (PBMCs), sampled before the fourth cycle of nivolumab. These receptors all stem from a human donor with classical Hodgkin lymphoma.

The V and J genes are TRBV11-3 and TRBJ2-1; D uncertain. The V and J ends lost 2 bases and 7 bases respectively, with 9 bases between them. This CDR3 comprises 13 residues. Germline V gene lookup returns CDR1 SGHNT and CDR2 YENEEA. This chain's CDR3 is CASSLLWGNEQFF. The CDR3 nucleotides read TGTGCCAGCAGCTTACTATGGGGTAATGAGCAGTTCTTC.

The rearrangement links TRBV10-3 to TRBJ2-7; D unclear. Germline V CDR1 and CDR2: ENHRY, SYGVKD. CDR3 size: 12 residues. V lost 6 bases to trimming and J lost 6 bases, with 12 bases between them. DNA for the CDR3: TGTGCCATCAGGGGCCCTCTTGGCGAGCAGTACTTC. It encodes CAIRGPLGEQYF.

This sequence joins TRBV28 and TRBJ1-2; D is uncertain. Germline assignment: CDR1 MDHEN and CDR2 SYDVKM. With 8 bases removed from V and 7 bases from J, the gap between germline ends came to 17 bases. The CDR3 covers 13 residues. CDR3 in DNA: TGTGCCAGCGGCGGCCTTCGCGCGGGTGGCTACACCTTC. The encoded protein is CASGGLRAGGYTF.

J is TRBJ2-2 and V is TRBV11-2; TRBD1 matches 9 bases. The V segment lost 4 bases and the J segment 4 bases; nucleotides outside the gene matches: 10. CDR3 length equals 17 residues. Germline V CDR1 and CDR2: SGHAT, FQNNGV. CDR3 sequence: CASSSIGTGSITGELFF. Written as DNA, the CDR3 is TGTGCCAGCAGCTCAATAGGGACAGGGAGCATCACCGGGGAGCTGTTTTTT.

The gene calls are TRBV30 and TRBJ1-4; the D gene is possibly TRBD1 (5 bases). Germline CDR1 reads GTSNPN; CDR2 reads SVGIG (reference sequence). V lost 1 base to trimming and J lost 1 base, with 7 bases between them. The CDR3 is 14 amino acids. The DNA of the CDR3 is TGTGCCTGGAGTGAAGGGGTAACTAATGAAAAACTGTTTTTT. It codes for CAWSEGVTNEKLFF.

This clone was observed a handful of times. The chain uses TRBV2 and TRBJ1-5; D is unclear. Between the trimmed V and J ends, which lost 7 bases and 0 bases, there was a span of 13 bases. The CDR3 is 15 amino acids. Germline CDR1 is SNHLY and CDR2 is FYNNEI. CDR3 DNA sequence: TGTGCCAGCAAGGGTTCCAGTCTTAGCAATCAGCCCCAGCATTTT. Protein: CASKGSSLSNQPQHF.

The V gene is TRBV7-9, the J gene TRBJ2-1; a possible D gene is TRBD1 (6 bases). Germline V gene sequence: CDR1 SEHNR, CDR2 FQNEAQ (reference sequence). Trimming took 0 bases from V and 2 from J, leaving 14 bases between them. The CDR3 covers 17 residues. The CDR3 here is CASSLAVRGGAYNEQFF. The CDR3 coding sequence is TGTGCCAGCAGCTTAGCGGTTAGAGGGGGAGCCTACAATGAGCAGTTCTTC.

The chain joins TRBV6-5 to TRBJ2-2, with a tentative D call TRBD1 (7 bases). Looked up from germline, CDR1 is MNHEY and CDR2 is SVGAGI. The CDR3 has 16 amino acids. Between the trimmed V and J ends, which lost 2 bases and 5 bases, there was a span of 15 bases. CDR3 sequence (DNA): TGTGCCAGCAGTTACGGAGGGGGCAGTCAGACCGGGGAGCTGTTTTTT. As protein: CASSYGGGSQTGELFF.

The chain uses TRBV2 and TRBJ2-3; possible D gene TRBD2, 5 bases. The CDR3 contains 11 residues. CDR1 is SNHLY, CDR2 FYNNEI, per germline. The V end lost 8 bases, the J end lost 8 bases, and 11 bases lay between the germline ends. The CDR3 DNA reads TGTGCCAGCGGCTCCGGGGTTACGCAGTATTTT. This codes for CASGSGVTQYF.

The rearrangement joins TRBV6-5 to TRBJ2-5, with D perhaps TRBD1 or TRBD2 (6 bases each). The CDR3 has 13 residues. Germline V CDR1 and CDR2: MNHEY, SVGAGI. Trimming removed 7 bases from V and 5 bases from J, with 14 bases in between. CDR3 coding DNA: TGTGCCAGCACGTGGGGGGCTGGGGAGACCCAGTACTTC. Translating it yields CASTWGAGETQYF.

The sample holds one count of this clone. J is TRBJ2-3 and V is TRBV30; TRBD2 agrees at 7 bases. The CDR3 is made up of 16 amino acids. Germline V gene sequence: CDR1 GTSNPN, CDR2 SVGIG (reference sequence). Unmatched junction bases numbered 14, after V lost 8 bases and J lost 0 bases. CDR3 coding DNA: TGTGCCGGGGAGGGTTTCCCGGCCGTGAGCACAGATACGCAGTATTTT. Its protein product is CAGEGFPAVSTDTQYF.

The CDR3 reads CSAWGQGKAYGYTF. The CDR3 bases are TGCAGCGCCTGGGGACAGGGGAAGGCCTATGGCTACACCTTC. The chain has TRBV29-1 and TRBJ1-2; 10 bases are shared with TRBD1. CDR3 length: 14 amino acids. Trimming cost V 7 bases and J 4 bases; bases outside gene matches: 9. Germline CDR1 SQVTM, CDR2 ANQGSEA.

CDR3 protein: CASSYDQINQPQHF. CDR3 bases: TGTGCCAGCAGTTACGATCAGATCAATCAGCCCCAGCATTTT. The chain joins TRBV6-6 to TRBJ1-5, with D uncertain. Per germline, CDR1 MNHNY and CDR2 SVGAGI (reference sequence). The ends were cut back, 2 bases at V and 3 bases at J, with 8 bases in the middle. The CDR3 contains 14 residues.

This clone was seen a single time. The chain couples TRBV12-2 to TRBJ2-5. TRBV12-2 represents a pseudogene. The CDR3 is 14 residues long. The DNA for the CDR3 is TGTGCAAGTCGCTTAGCCCTTGAACGTGAGACCCAGTACTTC. It translates to CASRLALERETQYF.

The chain combines TRBV10-3 with TRBJ2-5; 8 bases fit TRBD1. Germline CDR1 reads ENHRY; CDR2 reads SYGVKD. V was clipped by 4 bases and J by 2 bases; unmatched bases: 9. The CDR3 totals 16 residues. The CDR3 DNA sequence: TGTGCCATCAGTGGTCGTTCGGGACAGGTACAAGAGACCCAGTACTTC. Translation gives CAISGRSGQVQETQYF.

The genes are TRBV7-3 and TRBJ2-3; D remains unclear. Germline CDR1 SGHTA, CDR2 FQGTGA. This CDR3 region has 14 residues. V lost 5 bases and J lost 1, with 10 bases in between. In DNA, the CDR3 is TGTGCCAGCAGCCCGCTTGGGGGCACAGATACGCAGTATTTT. Translation gives CASSPLGGTDTQYF.

In this sample, this clone turned up once. The CDR3 here is CATTGFGNIQYF. In DNA, the CDR3 is TGTGCCACAACAGGGTTTGGGAACATTCAGTACTTC. This rearrangement joins TRBV6-1 to TRBJ2-4; possible D gene TRBD1, 6 bases. CDR1 is MNHNS, CDR2 SASEGT, per germline. V dropped 10 bases and J dropped 7 bases, with 14 bases sitting between them. This CDR3 has 12 amino acids.

The gene calls are TRBV18 and TRBJ2-3; D remains unclear. Germline loops: CDR1 KGHSH, CDR2 LQKENI. The CDR3 spans 14 residues. The V and J ends lost 2 bases and 1 base respectively, with 7 bases between them. The CDR3 here is CASSPSIGTDTQYF. The CDR3 nucleotides read TGTGCCAGCTCACCATCCATCGGCACAGATACGCAGTATTTT.